This TCR beta chain was captured by sequencing in a study of blood T cell repertoires in COVID-19. Across the study: The cDNA or gDNA used as material had been derived from T cells, B-cell-depleted T cells, or PBMCs.

The assay was immunoSEQ multiplex PCR, and TCRdb's table has in-frame clones only and misses some. The sample has 150,000 to 200,000 clones, more than 85% seen once. The CDR3 loop spans 17 amino acids. CDR1 is SGHRS and CDR2 is YFSETQ in the germline V gene. The V end was cut by 6 bases, the J end by 2 bases, with 21 bases between. This rearrangement joins TRBV5-1 to TRBJ1-5; D might be TRBD1 (6 bases). Input material: peripheral blood. The sequence was obtained from a man aged 40-55 years with active or convalescent COVID-19. This CDR3 reads CASTKVSGAYGNQPQHF. CDR3 nucleotide sequence: TGCGCCAGCACCAAGGTTTCAGGGGCATATGGCAATCAGCCCCAGCATTTT.